This T cell receptor (beta chain) is drawn from a study of cytomegalovirus exposure and HLA in healthy donors (dated by TCRdb to about 2017). About the investigation overall: An earlier analysis of some 600 of the donors reported 276 Gb of sequence data and 95 million to 120 million unique TCR beta sequences obtained from approximately 180 million T cells. About 280 gigabases of sequencing data and roughly 80 million unique TCR sequences made up an early release that covered several hundred HLA-typed donors. Of the 398 genotyped donors, over 65% fell in the genetic ancestry cluster associated with self-reported Caucasian donors. The aim of the study was to test whether cataloging public T cell receptors could identify signatures of past pathogen exposure. The T cell repertoires of some 670 subjects were profiled by immunosequencing and related to cytomegalovirus serostatus. A separate validation cohort of roughly 120 different subjects was used in addition to the 666-subject first cohort. The study combined high-throughput TCR immunosequencing, statistical association of individual TCRs with disease status, and machine learning to predict cytomegalovirus infection status. To study patterns of TCR occurrence, a later analysis re-analyzed previously published TCR beta repertoires from 666 donors and added high-resolution HLA genotyping. The later analysis used no new phenotypic data to find candidate immune exposures, relying instead on TCR beta sequences and their occurrence across donors. An earlier analysis of fewer than 700 of the donors applied high-throughput TCR beta sequencing to assess whether each TCR beta V gene segment acted as functional or pseudogenic. Donor age, sex, ethnicity and CMV serostatus were collected together with the repertoire data. Genome-wide SNP genotypes for about 55% of the roughly 670 donors were used in a later genetic analysis, which treated that subset as a discovery cohort. All discovery cohort repertoires had been generated using a single sequencing platform. HLA typing covered class I and class II loci at four-digit resolution. The number of donors typed differed by locus, with about 629-640 for A, B, C, DRB1 and DQB1, roughly 520 for DQA1, about 610 for DPA1, and some 450 for DPB1. A handful of DR-DQ haplotypes were handled as single units for association and clustering because linkage in the cohort was strong. On average, roughly 240,000 unique TCR beta nucleotide sequences were sequenced per donor among 398 genotyped donors of the cohort, with 15% to 20% of those sequences being non-productive.

In total, fewer than 750 healthy bone marrow donors made up the cohort. At the time of sampling, every cohort member was nominally healthy, though immune exposures that went unrecorded were likely present. The donor tested CMV seropositive and was one of the 289 seropositive cohort members. A peripheral blood sample was collected from each donor, and TCR beta sequencing was performed on peripheral blood mononuclear cells. The Qiagen DNeasy Blood Extraction Kit was used to extract genomic DNA from the blood cell samples. Library prep was done by the immunoSEQ multiplex PCR assay. For the multiplex PCR, a mixture combining 60 forward primers for TCR Vbeta segments and 13 reverse primers for TCR Jbeta segments was used. The CDR3 region of rearranged TCR beta genes was amplified from genomic DNA with a multiplex PCR assay. Amplified TCR beta libraries were sequenced as 87-base-pair reads on the Illumina HiSeq System. In the paper's pipeline: In a later analysis, roughly 80 million unique TCR beta chains were counted across the 666 repertoires, and some 10 million of these chains were shared by at least two donors. Raw reads were error-corrected and collapsed into unique sequences by a nearest-neighbor algorithm in which closely related sequences were merged to remove PCR and sequencing errors. CDR3 sequences were aligned to IMGT reference sequences to assign V, D and J gene segments. For a sequence to be retained, a match of at least six nucleotides was required to both a V gene segment and a J gene segment. Rearrangements were called productive when the CDR3 lacked stop codons and stayed in frame with V and J; all others were non-productive. CDR3 was defined by IMGT convention, running from the second conserved V-encoded cysteine to the conserved J-encoded phenylalanine. The earlier analysis of some 580 of the donors excluded any sequence lacking an unambiguous match to a single V gene segment. In an earlier analysis of approximately 550 of the donors, V segments were called functional above 56.7% productive rearrangements and were called segregating when the between-donor standard deviation exceeded 5%. A statistical classification framework was developed to diagnose cytomegalovirus status using the catalog of TCR beta chain sequences. V and J gene assignment, in a later analysis, came from comparing TCR nucleotide sequences with IMGT/GENE-DB human TR gene sequences. A later analysis assigned CDR3 sequences and most-parsimonious VDJ recombination scenarios with the TCRdist pipeline. In a later analysis, each TCR beta chain was defined by its CDR3 amino acid sequence together with its V-gene family, and reads without a unique V-gene family were excluded. As a way to deal with suspected cross-contamination and a sequencing artifact, a later analysis dropped hundreds of nucleotide sequences that were highly shared and had low generation probability. A later analysis calculated a clonal expansion index for each public chain from normalized within-repertoire ranks of inferred template counts. In a later analysis, generation probabilities were computed using a VDJ recombination model fitted to out-of-frame rearrangements, and the results were checked against IGoR. Hypergeometric tests were used in a later analysis to score TCR-TCR, TCR-HLA and TCR-CMV co-occurrence, with a repertoire-size bias correction applied to the TCR pairs. A later analysis estimated false discovery rates by permuting HLA or CMV assignments 20 times. In a later analysis, co-occurring TCRs were grouped with DBSCAN, and TCRdist sequence similarity was added when clustering was performed within HLA-allele-positive subsets. Co-occurrence clustering excluded repertoires with fewer than 30,000 or more than 120,000 public chains, plus five with anomalous nucleotide sharing. The source is immuneACCESS, and TCRdb retained only in-frame sequences with V and J called. Part of the clones is not carried over; for the studies checked, unresolved V genes explain less than half of this, and the remainder is unexplained. Clonal size and the V and J genes are those of that table, whereas D and trimming came from the DNA. This sample gives 250,000 or so clones in total; approximately 80% of them show up just once. 7% to 9% of the sample is held by the ten biggest clonotypes.

As for this clone: Its cognate antigen has yet to be identified. No much larger clone is present one base from it, and per-base qualities are unavailable.

Beyond this particular receptor, the publication reports: Linkage disequilibrium might explain the correlated functional status among segregating V segments, but an unknown experimental factor could not be ruled out. Compared with the roughly 710-donor mean, donors in an Asian-associated ancestry cluster had fewer N-insertions in productive TCRs, according to a later genetic analysis. Specific HLA alleles were associated with 15,000 to 20,000 TCR beta sequences at a false discovery rate of 0.05 in a later analysis. In vitro tests confirmed that a few of the cytomegalovirus-associated TCR beta chains recognize cytomegalovirus antigens. In a later analysis, most CMV-associated TCR beta chains were found to appear HLA-restricted, with HLA associations seemingly driven largely by CMV exposure. In a later analysis, TCR association rates were found to vary across HLA loci, with the most associated TCRs seen for DRB1 alleles and the fewest for HLA-C alleles. A cluster of highly shared sequence variants was judged likely to represent a technical artifact of the sequencing pipeline. In a later analysis, HLA-associated TCR beta chains showed more clonal expansion and lower generation probabilities than non-associated chains that were equally common. The authors suggested that the approach could potentially be extended to other disease states and immunological phenotypes. The presence/absence analyses assumed that sequencing depth was roughly uniform across donors, and that assumption may not be true. In both the original and validation cohorts, the classifier was reported to diagnose cytomegalovirus status with high specificity and sensitivity. CMV serostatus was the only immune exposure information available for the cohort. The study listed over 150 TCR beta chains as associated with cytomegalovirus. In an earlier analysis of approximately 590 of the donors, most TCR beta V segments appeared in productive rearrangements about 87% or about 30% of the time, broadly matching IMGT annotations. Only TCR beta chains were sequenced in this cohort, and the absence of alpha or paired-chain data limited detectable features. Because counts were too low, under 20 rarely observed V segments, including chromosome 9 orphons, were left out of the earlier analysis of 500 to 650 of the donors. A further reported finding was that TCR beta sequences accurately predicted the HLA-A and HLA-B alleles for most subjects in the first cohort. Most TCR sequences were seen in very few donors, while some public TCRs were found in many individuals. Assigning TCR associations to individual alleles was difficult when HLA alleles, especially DR and DQ, strongly co-occurred. Some IMGT-functional V segments, including TRBV6-2 and TRBV6-3, could not be distinguished by the 87-base-pair reads and were therefore excluded. Because HLA typing was missing for some donors at each locus, association tests included only the typed subset. Several of the top co-occurrence clusters appeared to be linked to parvovirus B19, influenza, CMV and Epstein-Barr virus, according to a later analysis. An association between a missense DCLRE1C variant and V-gene and J-gene trimming of TCR beta chains was found in a later genetic analysis and replicated in an independent cohort.

Taken from cysteine to phenylalanine, the CDR3 has 16 residues. Left in the record is the CDR3 DNA by itself, 48 bases read in frame from the first base. The germline V gene specifies MGHRA as CDR1 and YSYEKL as CDR2. Trimmed from V: 1 base; trimmed from J: 4 bases; junction bases lacking a gene match: 3. What was sequenced was PBMCs. This clonotype was obtained from a woman aged 60-70 years in good health and CMV-seropositive. The rearrangement joined TRBV4-1 to TRBJ2-1, and TRBD2 aligns with 11 junction nucleotides. The DNA reads as follows: TGCGCCAGCAGCCAAGGGACTAGCGGGCTTTACAATGAGCAGTTCTTC. This is translated as CASSQGTSGLYNEQFF.